The rows below give T cell receptor beta chains drawn from one sample of a study of T cells in Graves' hyperthyroidism and ophthalmopathy. TCRdb reanalysed the multiplex PCR reads using MiXCR and keeps one entry per CDR3 protein. The sample holds fewer than 900,000 distinct CDR3 sequences, over 15% seen once. Sequencing input: blood. The receptors shown here come from a man aged 18 to 30 with Graves' hyperthyroidism. Both conserved end residues are part of each CDR3. The D gene is left open where the match is weak.

V	D	CDR3
TRBV5-5	TRBD1	CASSSGTGSADTQYF
TRBV28	-	CASSLHPGGGQPQHF
TRBV20-1	-	CSARESEDFTINEQFF
TRBV27	TRBD1	CASSLKGAVVNEKLFF
TRBV10-2	-	CASSETTGTLTTQYF
TRBV10-2	TRBD1	CASSETGGAYGYTF
TRBV20-1	-	CSGTQDSGNQPQHF
TRBV3-1	TRBD1	CASSQIPSGQGYGYTF
TRBV27	TRBD2	CASSGRLAGAPHEQYF
TRBV12-3/TRBV12-4	TRBD2	CASSLGSGAYNEQFF
TRBV29-1	-	CSVLDSTEAFF
TRBV29-1	TRBD2	CSVGSPAGDNEQFF
TRBV20-1	TRBD2	CSASSSLATSTDTQYF
TRBV30	TRBD2	CAWTPPGLATYNEQFF
TRBV7-2	TRBD2	CASSPGWTSGRAYNEQFF
TRBV7-2	-	CACRWGRTDTQYF
TRBV29-1	TRBD1	CSVKGQGTNYGYTF
TRBV27	-	CASSTTRNEQFF
TRBV30	-	CAWKFGAPDTQYF
TRBV7-3	-	CASSWVGNTEAFF
TRBV5-1	-	CASSATGHPTAEAFF
TRBV29-1	TRBD1	CSVDRQGAGGYTF
TRBV11-2	-	CASSLDGQAGELFF
TRBV19	TRBD2	CASSDSGTQQETQYF
TRBV20-1	-	CSAIGKEYNEQFF
TRBV27	TRBD2	CASSLGGRAVDTQYF
TRBV28	-	CASSTPMVSNQPQHF
TRBV6-1	-	CASTARQSGELFF
TRBV9	-	CASSVIFTGELFF
TRBV5-1	-	CASGEGVQFF
TRBV4-1	-	CASSMRVQANYSYTF
TRBV6-2/TRBV6-3	-	CASTLVGGSSYEQYF
TRBV7-8	-	CASNSSPGPTYEQFF
TRBV20-1	TRBD2	CSARAGGTDTQYF
TRBV4-2	-	CASSQASRSGEKLFF
TRBV7-6	-	CASSLGMAGEQYF
TRBV20-1	-	CSARNPNTEAFF
TRBV20-1	TRBD2	CSARGGTSGSYEQYF
TRBV6-1	TRBD1	CASSPPGQGSTGELFF